Below, 25 T cell receptor beta chains from the same sample are listed, as sequenced in a study of shared clonotypes between healthy human individuals. The protocol was immunoSEQ multiplex PCR, while the TCRdb copy is restricted to in-frame clones and leaves out a portion. The sample consists of 400,000 to 500,000 clones, around 80% of them appearing once. Sample: PBMCs. The receptors shown here come from a woman between 40 and 50 years old in good health. Some clones in this sample may be carry-over from other donors' samples.

V gene TRBV9 combines with J gene TRBJ2-7, with a weak D call TRBD2 (8 bases). Trimming removed 0 bases from V and 5 bases from J, with 18 bases in between. The CDR3 contains 16 residues. Looked up from germline, CDR1 is SGDLS and CDR2 is YYNGEE. In DNA form, the CDR3 reads TGTGCCAGCAGCGTAGCCAGGGGGGGACTAGGGGACGAGCAGTACTTC. Its translation is CASSVARGGLGDEQYF.

The gene calls are TRBV5-4 and TRBJ2-7; 12 bases align to TRBD2. Trimming took 3 bases from V and 7 from J; bases not matched to a gene: 11. Per germline, CDR1 SGHNT and CDR2 YYREEE (reference sequence). This CDR3 has 16 residues. The CDR3 region is CASSSPTSGRPGEQYF. DNA for the CDR3: TGTGCCAGCAGCTCCCCCACTAGCGGGAGGCCTGGAGAGCAGTACTTC. Filled out from reference TRBV5-4 and TRBJ2-7, the complete variable domain reads ETGVTQSPTHLIKTRGQQVTLRCSSQSGHNTVSWYQQALGQGPQFIFQYYREEENGRGNFPPRFSGLQFPNYSSELNVNALELDDSALYLCASSSPTSGRPGEQYFGPGTRLTVT.

Worth noting for this clone: A clone one base away is much larger, so this may be a read error. The chain combines TRBV7-2 with TRBJ1-2; D gene uncertain. The CDR3 has 14 amino acids. The V and J ends lost 2 bases and 0 bases respectively, with 7 bases between them. CDR1 SGHTA and CDR2 FQGNSA come from the germline V gene. The DNA of the CDR3 is TGTGCCAGCAGCTTAACAGAAGCTAACTATGGCTACACCTTC. Encoded protein: CASSLTEANYGYTF.

This chain joins TRBV28 and TRBJ2-7; D tentatively reads TRBD1 or TRBD2 (5 bases each). The CDR3 covers 16 residues. Germline CDR1 is MDHEN and CDR2 is SYDVKM. Trimming left V 3 bases short and J 3 bases short, with 18 bases between. This chain's CDR3 is CASSLTNRDGNYEQYF. For the CDR3, the DNA is TGTGCCAGCAGTTTGACAAACCGGGACGGAAACTACGAGCAGTACTTC.

The genes are TRBV11-2 and TRBJ2-4; 11 bases line up with TRBD1. Germline values: CDR1 SGHAT, CDR2 FQNNGV. The V and J ends lost 3 bases and 7 bases, in that order; junction bases with no gene match: 2. The CDR3 consists of 14 residues. CDR3 sequence (DNA): TGTGCCAGCAGCTTTCGGGACAGGGGGAACATTCAGTACTTC. Translation gives CASSFRDRGNIQYF.

The chain joins TRBV19 to TRBJ2-3; 10 bases are a match to TRBD2. V lost 2 bases to trimming and J lost 7 bases; unmatched junction nucleotides: 9. The CDR3 is 16 residues long. From germline, CDR1 is LNHDA and CDR2 SQIVND (reference sequence). For the CDR3, the DNA is TGTGCCAGTAGTATATCTGGGACTAGCGTAACATATACGCAGTATTTT. This codes for CASSISGTSVTYTQYF.

The chain uses TRBV30 and TRBJ2-1; TRBD1 is a possible D gene (6 bases). CDR1 and CDR2 (germline): GTSNPN, SVGIG (reference sequence). The CDR3 consists of 13 residues. Between the trimmed V and J ends, which lost 0 bases and 6 bases, there was a span of 9 bases. CDR3 residues: CAWSVQGTNEQFF. As DNA, the CDR3 is TGTGCCTGGAGTGTCCAGGGGACCAATGAGCAGTTCTTC.

The chain employs TRBV5-4 and TRBJ2-3; 9 nucleotides line up with TRBD2. The CDR3 is made up of 14 amino acids. Germline lookup yields CDR1 SGHNT and CDR2 YYREEE (reference sequence). V lost 2 bases and J lost 6; bases outside the gene matches: 4. The CDR3 bases are TGTGCCAGCAGCTTAGAGCGGGGGGTGGATACGCAGTATTTT. The encoded protein is CASSLERGVDTQYF.

The chain combines TRBV7-8 with TRBJ2-7; D gene ambiguous. This CDR3 spans 15 amino acids. Trimming stripped 5 bases from V and 4 bases from J, with 18 bases between. Germline V gene sequence: CDR1 SGHVS, CDR2 FQNEAQ. The CDR3 spells CASSQGLGPGYEQYF. In nucleotides, the CDR3 is TGTGCCAGCAGCCAAGGGCTAGGGCCCGGATACGAGCAGTACTTC.

This clone was observed many times. The same CDR3 also results from other DNA sequences found in this sample. This rearrangement joins TRBV4-2 to TRBJ2-5; 12 bases match TRBD2. The CDR3 runs 20 residues. J lost 3 bases, V lost 0 bases, and 14 bases had no gene match. Per the germline V gene, CDR1 is LGHNA and CDR2 is YNFKEQ. This CDR3 is CASSQDLDRPLAGGKETQYF. CDR3 nucleotide sequence: TGTGCCAGCAGCCAAGATCTCGATAGACCTCTAGCGGGAGGGAAAGAGACCCAGTACTTC.

This rearrangement joins TRBV30 to TRBJ2-2; D assignment may be TRBD1 or TRBD2 (6 bases each). The V and J ends lost 1 base and 5 bases respectively, with 11 bases between them. Looked up from germline, CDR1 is GTSNPN and CDR2 is SVGIG (reference sequence). The CDR3 has 14 residues. This CDR3 reads CAWSAGEDTGELFF. CDR3 nucleotide sequence: TGTGCCTGGAGTGCAGGGGAGGATACCGGGGAGCTGTTTTTT. Looking up the rest from reference TRBV30 and TRBJ2-2 gives the full variable domain: SQTIHQWPATLVQPVGSPLSLECTVEGTSNPNLYWYRQAAGRGLQLLFYSVGIGQISSEVPQNLSASRPQDRQFILSSKKLLLSDSGFYLCAWSAGEDTGELFFGEGSRLTVL.

CDR3 sequence (DNA): TGTGCCAGCAGTGAATACAGGCAAGAGACCCAGTACTTC. Its translation is CASSEYRQETQYF. The gene calls are TRBV2 and TRBJ2-5; possibly TRBD1 for D (5 bases). Germline CDR1 SNHLY, CDR2 FYNNEI. The CDR3 is 13 residues long. Trimming removed 2 bases from V and 2 bases from J, with 6 bases in between.

J is TRBJ1-2 and V is TRBV7-2; 9 bases line up with TRBD1. The V segment lost 3 bases and the J segment 0 bases; nucleotides outside the gene matches: 8. The CDR3 loop spans 17 amino acids. In germline, CDR1 is SGHTA, CDR2 FQGNSA. Here the CDR3 DNA reads TGTGCCAGCAGCTTCGGGACAGGGCCCGAAGCTAACTATGGCTACACCTTC. Its protein is CASSFGTGPEANYGYTF.

As concerns this clone: Germline is not matched at one junction end, which may reflect a read error. The chain combines TRBV5-4 with TRBJ2-3; D remains ambiguous. In germline, CDR1 is SGHNT, CDR2 YYREEE (reference sequence). The CDR3 is made up of 13 amino acids. The CDR3 is CASSALTDTYSNF. CDR3 DNA sequence: TGTGCCAGCAGCGCCTTGACTGATACCTATTCGAATTTT.

The chain has TRBV28 and TRBJ1-5; D gene unclear. Germline assignment: CDR1 MDHEN and CDR2 SYDVKM. The V end was cut by 6 bases, the J end by 8 bases, with 17 bases between. The CDR3 loop spans 14 amino acids. In nucleotides, the CDR3 is TGTGCCAGCAGATCTATTGGGTCGTTTAAGCCCCAGCATTTT. It encodes CASRSIGSFKPQHF.

V usage is TRBV27 and J usage is TRBJ2-3; maybe TRBD2 (7 bases). From germline, CDR1 is MNHEY and CDR2 SMNVEV (reference sequence). Trimming removed 4 bases at V and 0 bases at J, with 14 bases between. CDR3 size: 16 residues. The CDR3 loop is CASSSLSGTSTDTQYF. The CDR3, as DNA: TGTGCCAGCAGTTCCCTCAGCGGGACAAGCACAGATACGCAGTATTTT.

The rearrangement joins TRBV2 to TRBJ2-1; 15 positions agree with TRBD2. The CDR3 sequence is 18 residues long. Germline-derived CDR1 and CDR2 are SNHLY and FYNNEI. V trimming: 3 bases; J trimming: 2 bases; junction bases outside the gene matches: 5. CDR3 bases: TGTGCCAGCAGTGAGGGACTAGCGGGAGGTGGCCCCTACAATGAGCAGTTCTTC. This encodes CASSEGLAGGGPYNEQFF.

This clone was detected ten times or more. This chain joins TRBV2 and TRBJ2-7; tentative D call: TRBD1 (5 bases). Per germline, CDR1 SNHLY and CDR2 FYNNEI. This CDR3 has 12 residues. V was pared by 4 bases and J by 4 bases, with 8 bases between. CDR3 in amino acids: CASSVSGYEQYF. CDR3 coding DNA: TGTGCCAGCAGTGTTTCAGGGTACGAGCAGTACTTC.

The chain employs TRBV29-1 and TRBJ2-1; D is unresolved. Per the germline V gene, CDR1 is SQVTM and CDR2 is ANQGSEA. This CDR3 has 11 amino acids. Deletions cut 6 bases from V and 4 bases from J, with 7 bases between. The CDR3 DNA reads TGCAGCGTAGGAAAATACAATGAGCAGTTCTTC. Its protein product is CSVGKYNEQFF.

The chain is built from TRBV25-1 and TRBJ1-1; TRBD1 aligns across 9 bases. CDR1 MGHDK and CDR2 SYGVNS come from the germline V gene. V gave up 7 bases and J gave up 6 bases; unmatched junction bases: 18. CDR3 length: 17 amino acids. CDR3 DNA: TGTGCCAGCATGACAGATCGATCCCGGGACAGGGTGTCTGAAGCTTTCTTT. Amino acid sequence: CASMTDRSRDRVSEAFF.

This chain joins TRBV7-9 and TRBJ2-5, with D uncertain. V gave up 5 bases and J gave up 5 bases, with 6 bases separating them. Germline V gene sequence: CDR1 SEHNR, CDR2 FQNEAQ (reference sequence). This CDR3 contains 11 residues. CDR3 in amino acids: CASSIMETQYF. Here the CDR3 DNA reads TGTGCCAGCAGCATAATGGAGACCCAGTACTTC.

The rearrangement links TRBV30 to TRBJ2-5; D may be TRBD1 (7 bases). The DNA matches TRBJ2-7 better at its end, which makes the J call doubtful. There are 17 residues in the CDR3. Germline CDR1 GTSNPN, CDR2 SVGIG (reference sequence). The CDR3, as DNA: TGTGCCTGGACAGGGGGGAGTGGCGGGATTGAACTCTACGAGCAGTACTTC. It translates to CAWTGGSGGIELYEQYF.

The chain couples TRBV7-8 to TRBJ2-2; TRBD2 aligns across 11 bases. Germline V gene sequence: CDR1 SGHVS, CDR2 FQNEAQ. The J segment lost 7 bases and the V segment lost 1 base, leaving 8 bases of the junction unmatched. The CDR3 is 17 residues long. The CDR3 is CASSLGLAGGRNGELFF. The CDR3 region has the DNA TGTGCCAGCAGCTTAGGTCTAGCGGGAGGTCGTAACGGGGAGCTGTTTTTT.

The chain combines TRBV28 with TRBJ2-6; 9 nucleotides match TRBD2. Germline CDR1 is MDHEN and CDR2 is SYDVKM. Unmatched junction bases numbered 14, after V lost 2 bases and J lost 3 bases. The CDR3 has 20 residues. CDR3 DNA sequence: TGTGCCAGCAGTTTACCCCCCCCTAGCGGGAATCTCTTTGGGGCCAACGTCCTGACTTTC. It yields the protein CASSLPPPSGNLFGANVLTF.

A few counts support this clone. The CDR3 nucleotides read TGTGCCAGCAAATCTCCGCTAGGGTCAGGGACCGGGGAGCTGTTTTTT. Its translation is CASKSPLGSGTGELFF. The rearrangement links TRBV28 to TRBJ2-2; tentative D call: TRBD1 (5 bases). Germline V gives CDR1 MDHEN, CDR2 SYDVKM. This CDR3 has 16 residues. V lost 7 bases, J lost 5 bases, and 20 bases lay in between.